The next 13 T cell receptor beta chains were all read from a single sample in a study of blood T cell repertoires in COVID-19. Sequencing was performed with immunoSEQ multiplex PCR; in TCRdb, only in-frame clones are kept and a portion is missing. Counted here are approximately 240,000 clones, about nine tenths occurring once; the ten biggest clones make up about 0.8%. Sequenced: peripheral blood. The source is a man under 40 with COVID-19, enrolled during active disease.

The J gene is TRBJ2-3, the V gene TRBV24-1, with 8 nucleotides matching TRBD1. CDR3 size: 15 residues. V trimming: 6 bases; J trimming: 5 bases; junction bases outside the gene matches: 9. The germline gives CDR1 KGHDR, CDR2 SFDVKD. The CDR3 DNA is TGTGCCACCAGTAATAAAGGACAGGGCGGAGATACGCAGTATTTT. It translates to CATSNKGQGGDTQYF.

This clone was picked up one time. The rearrangement joins TRBV5-6 to TRBJ1-5; possible D gene TRBD1, 5 bases. Germline assignment: CDR1 SGHDT and CDR2 YYEEEE. With 3 bases removed from V and 4 bases from J, the gap between germline ends came to 20 bases. The CDR3 sequence is 17 residues long. For the CDR3, the DNA is TGTGCCAGCAGCTACCGGCCTCCTCGGGGGGTTAATCAGCCCCAGCATTTT. Its protein product is CASSYRPPRGVNQPQHF.

The V gene is TRBV2, the J gene TRBJ1-6; D uncertain. Germline V CDR1 and CDR2: SNHLY, FYNNEI. Trimming removed 1 base at V and 6 bases at J, with 13 bases between. This CDR3 has 16 amino acids. The CDR3 protein is CASSEESAEVNSPLHF. CDR3 in DNA: TGTGCCAGCAGTGAAGAGTCCGCCGAGGTTAATTCACCCCTCCACTTT.

The chain recombines TRBV7-2 with TRBJ1-5; maybe TRBD1 (6 bases). Germline CDR1 is SGHTA and CDR2 is FQGNSA. This CDR3 region has 15 residues. Trimming took 1 base from V and 4 from J, leaving 11 bases between them. The CDR3 loop is CASSLVATGNQPQHF. The CDR3 DNA is TGTGCCAGCAGCTTAGTAGCGACAGGTAATCAGCCCCAGCATTTT.

The rearrangement joins TRBV7-2 to TRBJ2-7; the D is unclear. Germline V gene sequence: CDR1 SGHTA, CDR2 FQGNSA. Trimming left V 6 bases short and J 7 bases short, with 19 bases between. This CDR3 has 14 residues. CDR3 sequence: CASRLAHADMEQYF. The CDR3 DNA is TGTGCCAGCAGACTTGCCCATGCCGACATGGAGCAGTACTTC.

This rearrangement joins TRBV6-2 or TRBV6-3 to TRBJ2-1, with 7 positions matching TRBD2. This CDR3 comprises 13 residues. V shed 7 bases, J shed 9 bases, and the junction held 9 bases outside the gene matches. Germline V gene data show CDR1 as MNHEY and CDR2 as SVGEGT. DNA of the CDR3: TGTGCCAGCACCCCCGGGACTAAGGGTGAGCAGTTCTTC. The encoded protein is CASTPGTKGEQFF.

J is TRBJ2-7 and V is TRBV5-4; TRBD2 is a possible D gene (7 bases). V gave up 0 bases and J gave up 7 bases, with 11 bases separating them. The CDR3 is made up of 13 amino acids. CDR1 SGHNT and CDR2 YYREEE come from the germline V gene (reference sequence). The CDR3 DNA follows: TGTGCCAGCAGCTTGGACAGGGAGGGTGAGCAGTACTTC. Translating it yields CASSLDREGEQYF.

This chain uses TRBV6-5 with TRBJ1-2; no definite D call. V lost 6 bases to trimming and J lost 1 base, with 6 bases between them. The CDR3 length is 12 residues. The V gene's germline CDR1 is MNHEY and CDR2 SVGAGI. Written as DNA, the CDR3 is TGTGCCAGCAGCGAGAGTAACTATGGCTACACCTTC. Its protein product is CASSESNYGYTF.

The chain uses TRBV30 and TRBJ1-1; D unresolved. CDR1 GTSNPN and CDR2 SVGIG come from the germline V gene (reference sequence). V gave up 2 bases and J gave up 1 base, with 8 bases separating them. This CDR3 comprises 13 residues. The DNA of the CDR3 is TGTGCCTGGAGTCTTACAAAGAACACTGAAGCTTTCTTT. This translates into CAWSLTKNTEAFF.

This chain links TRBV19 with TRBJ2-5, with a tentative D call TRBD2 (5 bases). The germline CDR1 and CDR2 sequences are LNHDA and SQIVND (reference sequence). The CDR3 runs 13 residues. The V and J ends lost 2 bases and 7 bases respectively, with 11 bases between them. CDR3 nucleotide sequence: TGTGCCAGTAGTATATCGGACTCGGGGACCCAGTACTTC. It specifies CASSISDSGTQYF. Full variable domain (missing parts from reference TRBV19 and TRBJ2-5): DGGITQSPKYLFRKEGQNVTLSCEQNLNHDAMYWYRQDPGQGLRLIYYSQIVNDFQKGDIAEGYSVSREKKESFPLTVTSAQKNPTAFYLCASSISDSGTQYFGPGTRLLVL.

The genes are TRBV6-5 and TRBJ2-7; 10 bases line up with TRBD1. V shed 5 bases and J 3 bases; nucleotides not matched to a gene: 4. Germline V lookup: CDR1 MNHEY, CDR2 SVGAGI. CDR3 size: 14 residues. The CDR3, as DNA: TGTGCCAGCAGTCCCGGGACAGGGGTCTACGAGCAGTACTTC. Amino acids: CASSPGTGVYEQYF.

The CDR3 nucleotides are TGCGCCAGCAGCTCCGGGACAGGGACCTACGAGCAGTACTTC. Protein sequence: CASSSGTGTYEQYF. The chain couples TRBV5-1 to TRBJ2-7, with 9 bases aligning to TRBD1. CDR3 length: 14 amino acids. The ends lost 3 bases at V and 2 bases at J; junction bases unmatched: 3. Germline V gene sequence: CDR1 SGHRS, CDR2 YFSETQ.

This clone is a singleton in its sample. This chain connects TRBV27 to TRBJ1-1; D gene uncertain. V dropped 3 bases and J dropped 7 bases, with 15 bases sitting between them. CDR1 and CDR2 (germline): MNHEY, SMNVEV (reference sequence). This CDR3 is 14 amino acids long. The CDR3 spells CASSFSVGGFEAFF. Written as DNA, the CDR3 is TGTGCCAGCAGTTTTTCAGTAGGCGGTTTTGAAGCTTTCTTT.